One and the same sample provided the 26 T cell receptor beta chains below, sequenced in a study of cytomegalovirus exposure and HLA in healthy donors. The PCR had 60 Vbeta and 13 Jbeta primers. The data were produced by immunoSEQ multiplex PCR, yet TCRdb's version contains in-frame clones alone and is incomplete. The repertoire shows 130,000 to 150,000 clones; the top ten hold roughly 3%. Sequenced material: PBMCs. These receptors were collected from a middle-aged man in good health and CMV-seronegative.

The chain combines TRBV6-4 with TRBJ2-1; 7 bases agree with TRBD2. The CDR3 has 16 residues. The V and J ends lost 5 bases and 3 bases, in that order; junction bases with no gene match: 10. Germline CDR1 MRHNA, CDR2 SNTAGT. CDR3 loop: CASSRQFGGDYNEQFF. In DNA, the CDR3 is TGTGCCAGCAGTAGACAGTTTGGGGGGGACTACAATGAGCAGTTCTTC.

To note about this clone: Additional DNA sequences in this sample encode the identical CDR3. The rearrangement links TRBV5-1 to TRBJ2-7; D is possibly TRBD1 (5 bases). The CDR3 has 13 amino acids. Germline V lookup: CDR1 SGHRS, CDR2 YFSETQ. The V end lost 0 bases, the J end lost 3 bases, and 7 bases lay between the germline ends. This CDR3 is CASSLAQGYEQYF. The DNA for the CDR3 is TGCGCCAGCAGCTTGGCTCAGGGCTACGAGCAGTACTTC.

This chain links TRBV14 with TRBJ2-1; 8 nucleotides agree with TRBD1. The germline V gene has CDR1 SGHDN and CDR2 FVKESK. CDR3 length: 13 residues. J was trimmed by 11 bases and V by 3 bases; bases with no gene match: 6. Here the CDR3 DNA reads TGTGCCAGCAGCCAGCGAGGGACAGGCCAGCAGTTCTTC. This codes for CASSQRGTGQQFF.

The rearrangement joins TRBV19 to TRBJ1-6, with TRBD1 identical over 9 bases. Looked up from germline, CDR1 is LNHDA and CDR2 is SQIVND (reference sequence). J was trimmed by 11 bases and V by 5 bases; bases with no gene match: 13. There are 16 residues in the CDR3. The CDR3 nucleotides are TGTGCCAGTAGTCTTTCCGCCGGGACAGGGTCGGCACCCCTCCACTTT. Its translation: CASSLSAGTGSAPLHF. The full variable domain, its missing parts supplied by reference TRBV19 and TRBJ1-6, is DGGITQSPKYLFRKEGQNVTLSCEQNLNHDAMYWYRQDPGQGLRLIYYSQIVNDFQKGDIAEGYSVSREKKESFPLTVTSAQKNPTAFYLCASSLSAGTGSAPLHFGNGTRLTVT.

V and J are TRBV7-6 and TRBJ1-3, with D possibly matching TRBD1 (6 bases). The germline V gene has CDR1 SGHVS and CDR2 FNYEAQ. With 5 bases removed from V and 1 base from J, the gap between germline ends came to 15 bases. The CDR3 has 16 amino acids. The CDR3 nucleotides read TGTGCCAGCAGCGGAGGACAGTTTGCTTCTGGAAACACCATATATTTT. Amino acids: CASSGGQFASGNTIYF.

V and J are TRBV6-6 and TRBJ2-5; perhaps TRBD1 as D (5 bases). V shed 7 bases and J shed 2 bases, with 11 bases lying between them. The germline CDR1 and CDR2 sequences are MNHNY and SVGAGI (reference sequence). The CDR3 covers 13 residues. The CDR3 nucleotides are TGTGCCAGCACCCTAGGGGTGCAAGAGACCCAGTACTTC. Amino acids: CASTLGVQETQYF.

The J gene is TRBJ1-2, the V gene TRBV28; 9 bases fit TRBD1. The CDR3 extends over 15 amino acids. Unmatched junction bases numbered 9, after V lost 6 bases and J lost 4 bases. Germline lookup yields CDR1 MDHEN and CDR2 SYDVKM. CDR3 residues: CASSTGGQGIYGYTF. In DNA, the CDR3 is TGTGCCAGCAGCACAGGGGGACAGGGAATCTATGGCTACACCTTC.

The CDR3 DNA sequence: TGTGCCAGCAGTACTGTGAACACCATATATTTT. Translated: CASSTVNTIYF. The chain carries TRBV14 and TRBJ1-3; no clear D gene. Germline V gives CDR1 SGHDN, CDR2 FVKESK. The CDR3 spans 11 residues. Trimming cost V 6 bases and J 7 bases, with 7 bases left between them.

The chain is built from TRBV4-3 and TRBJ1-6, with D maybe TRBD1 (5 bases). The germline V and J ends were trimmed by 1 base and 6 bases, with 10 bases remaining between them. In germline, CDR1 is LGHNA, CDR2 YSLEER. The CDR3 is 15 amino acids. The DNA for the CDR3 is TGCGCCAGCAGCCAAGTTCAGGGCAGTAATTCACCCCTCCACTTT. Residues: CASSQVQGSNSPLHF.

The chain joins TRBV19 to TRBJ1-5, with no clear D. This CDR3 spans 15 amino acids. Germline assignment: CDR1 LNHDA and CDR2 SQIVND (reference sequence). With 7 bases removed from V and 0 bases from J, the gap between germline ends came to 13 bases. The CDR3 DNA sequence: TGTGCCAGTACCCTTGGAGTGATTAGCAATCAGCCCCAGCATTTT. This gives the protein CASTLGVISNQPQHF.

The V and J genes are TRBV6-1 and TRBJ1-6; D may be TRBD1 (6 bases). This CDR3 is built from 15 residues. Trimming cost V 4 bases and J 7 bases, with 14 bases left between them. The germline CDR1 and CDR2 sequences are MNHNS and SASEGT. The CDR3 coding sequence is TGTGCCAGCAGTGGCAACAGGGTATTGAATTCACCCCTCCACTTT. It translates to CASSGNRVLNSPLHF.

The rearrangement uses TRBV4-1 and TRBJ2-7; D is perhaps TRBD2 (6 bases). In germline, CDR1 is MGHRA, CDR2 YSYEKL. V was cut by 2 bases and J by 1 base, with 12 bases left in between. The CDR3 covers 15 residues. CDR3 protein: CASSQLEGWSYEQYF. CDR3 nucleotides: TGCGCCAGCAGCCAACTGGAGGGCTGGTCCTACGAGCAGTACTTC.

The CDR3 bases are TGCGCCAGCAGCTTAAGGACAGCCAACACTGAAGCTTTCTTT. It yields the protein CASSLRTANTEAFF. J is TRBJ1-1 and V is TRBV5-1; maybe TRBD1 (6 bases). The CDR3 consists of 14 residues. Deletions cut 2 bases from V and 2 bases from J, with 10 bases between. Germline V gene data show CDR1 as SGHRS and CDR2 as YFSETQ.

The chain couples TRBV9 to TRBJ2-2, with D possibly matching TRBD1 (6 bases). V gave up 4 bases and J gave up 3 bases, with 16 bases separating them. There are 16 residues in the CDR3. The germline CDR1 and CDR2 sequences are SGDLS and YYNGEE. The CDR3 sequence: CASSLEAGAYTGELFF. CDR3 in DNA: TGTGCCAGCAGCTTAGAGGCAGGGGCCTACACCGGGGAGCTGTTTTTT.

The chain links TRBV6-1 to TRBJ2-3, with TRBD1 identical over 8 bases. The length of the CDR3 is 15 residues. J was trimmed by 0 bases and V by 1 base; bases with no gene match: 0. Germline CDR1 and CDR2: MNHNS and SASEGT. CDR3 sequence: CASSEDRGSTDTQYF. DNA of the CDR3: TGTGCCAGCAGTGAAGACAGGGGGAGCACAGATACGCAGTATTTT.

The J gene is TRBJ1-2, the V gene TRBV4-1; weak D call: TRBD1 (6 bases). V dropped 4 bases and J dropped 4 bases, with 16 bases sitting between them. This CDR3 has 15 amino acids. Germline CDR1 reads MGHRA; CDR2 reads YSYEKL. The CDR3 is CASSLGQRAGYGYTF. In DNA form, the CDR3 reads TGCGCCAGCAGCCTCGGACAGAGAGCTGGCTATGGCTACACCTTC.

The rearrangement links TRBV7-2 to TRBJ2-7; 8 positions agree with TRBD2. The CDR3 is 15 amino acids. Germline CDR1 SGHTA, CDR2 FQGNSA. Trimming removed 5 bases from V and 5 bases from J; junction bases left unmatched: 11. CDR3 region: CASSPRGTRSNEQYF. As DNA, the CDR3 is TGTGCCAGCAGCCCTAGGGGGACTAGAAGTAACGAGCAGTACTTC.

The V and J genes are TRBV7-9 and TRBJ2-7; possibly TRBD1 for D (7 bases). This CDR3 has 17 residues. V was trimmed by 1 base and J by 5 bases, leaving 21 bases between them. Germline CDR1 and CDR2: SEHNR and FQNEAQ (reference sequence). The chain's CDR3 is CASSLGLSGGGHHEQYF. The CDR3 bases are TGTGCCAGCAGCTTAGGTTTGAGTGGAGGGGGCCATCACGAGCAGTACTTC. The full variable domain, with the rest looked up from reference TRBV7-9 and TRBJ2-7, is DTGVSQNPRHKITKRGQNVTFRCDPISEHNRLYWYRQTLGQGPEFLTYFQNEAQLEKSRLLSDRFSAERPKGSFSTLEIQRTEQGDSAMYLCASSLGLSGGGHHEQYFGPGTRLTVT.

On this clone itself: Other nucleotide sequences from this sample produce the same CDR3. V and J are TRBV7-2 and TRBJ2-5; D is undetermined. The CDR3 is made up of 11 amino acids. V gave up 8 bases and J gave up 5 bases, with 9 bases separating them. Germline CDR1 reads SGHTA; CDR2 reads FQGNSA. CDR3 coding DNA: TGTGCCAGCTCCCGAGGCGAGACCCAGTACTTC. This sequence encodes CASSRGETQYF.

The V gene is TRBV6-5, the J gene TRBJ2-1; D is ambiguous. The CDR3 is 11 residues long. Trimming took off 7 bases at V and 8 bases at J, with 9 bases between the two ends. Germline V gene data show CDR1 as MNHEY and CDR2 as SVGAGI. This CDR3 reads CASTRSDEQFF. CDR3 DNA sequence: TGTGCCAGCACCCGATCGGATGAGCAGTTCTTC.

CDR3: CASRDPGTGDYGYTF. CDR3 nucleotide sequence: TGTGCCAGCAGAGACCCCGGGACAGGGGACTATGGCTACACCTTC. The chain couples TRBV6-5 to TRBJ1-2, with TRBD1 matching over 10 bases. Per the germline V gene, CDR1 is MNHEY and CDR2 is SVGAGI. The CDR3 has 15 residues. Trimming removed 6 bases from V and 3 bases from J; junction bases left unmatched: 7.

J is TRBJ2-2 and V is TRBV16, with unresolved D. The CDR3 runs to 13 residues. V was trimmed by 2 bases and J by 6 bases, leaving 7 bases between them. Germline-derived CDR1 and CDR2 are KGHSY and FQNENV. CDR3 residues: CASSQQRSGELFF. CDR3 DNA sequence: TGTGCCAGCAGCCAACAACGGTCCGGGGAGCTGTTTTTT. The complete variable domain, with remaining parts taken from reference TRBV16 and TRBJ2-2, reads GEEVAQTPKHLVRGEGQKAKLYCAPIKGHSYVFWYQQVLKNEFKFLISFQNENVFDETGMPKERFSAKCLPNSPCSLEIQATKLEDSAVYFCASSQQRSGELFFGEGSRLTVL.

This chain joins TRBV15 and TRBJ2-7, with 9 bases that match TRBD1. Germline trimming cut 2 bases from V and 3 bases from J; bases unmatched to any gene: 5. The CDR3 extends over 15 amino acids. CDR1 and CDR2 (germline): LNHNV, YYDKDF (reference sequence). CDR3 DNA: TGTGCCACCAGCAGAAACAGGGGGCTCGTCTACGAGCAGTACTTC. It translates to CATSRNRGLVYEQYF. The full variable domain, rest sourced from reference TRBV15 and TRBJ2-7, is DAMVIQNPRYQVTQFGKPVTLSCSQTLNHNVMYWYQQKSSQAPKLLFHYYDKDFNNEADTPDNFQSRRPNTSFCFLDIRSPGLGDTAMYLCATSRNRGLVYEQYFGPGTRLTVT.

The chain joins TRBV6-5 to TRBJ2-5, with 8 nucleotides matching TRBD1. With 2 bases clipped from V and 1 base from J, the junction kept 6 bases outside the gene matches. Looked up from germline, CDR1 is MNHEY and CDR2 is SVGAGI. This CDR3 has 16 amino acids. CDR3 bases: TGTGCCAGCAGTTACGGCAGGGGGCAAAGCCAAGAGACCCAGTACTTC. Translated, it gives CASSYGRGQSQETQYF.

V and J are TRBV4-2 and TRBJ2-3, with TRBD2 matching 9 bases. Germline lookup yields CDR1 LGHNA and CDR2 YNFKEQ. V was pared by 0 bases and J by 0 bases, with 13 bases of the junction left unmatched. The CDR3 spans 20 residues. The DNA for the CDR3 is TGTGCCAGCAGCCAAGATTCTCCAGCGGGGGGTATCCCTAGCACAGATACGCAGTATTTT. Translated: CASSQDSPAGGIPSTDTQYF.

V usage is TRBV7-9 and J usage is TRBJ2-6; a weak D match, TRBD2 (5 bases). In germline, CDR1 is SEHNR, CDR2 FQNEAQ (reference sequence). V lost 3 bases, J lost 1 base, and 7 bases lay in between. The CDR3 contains 15 residues. DNA for the CDR3: TGTGCCAGCAGCTTGAGCGGATCTGGGGCCAACGTCCTGACTTTC. Translated: CASSLSGSGANVLTF.